This TCR beta chain was recovered during a study of blood T cell repertoires in COVID-19. At the level of the study: Researchers got acute and convalescent COVID-19 samples from the United States, Italy and Spain. Sources were T cells, B-cell-depleted T cells, or PBMCs; the material itself was cDNA or gDNA.

Germline trimming cut 5 bases from V and 5 bases from J; bases unmatched to any gene: 8. CDR3 length: 17 residues. CDR1 and CDR2 from the germline V gene are SGHVS and FNYEAQ. Authors' processing steps: For nucleated cells, counts were estimated from reference gene primer amplification. The table came from immunoSEQ multiplex PCR; TCRdb's copy has only in-frame clones and leaves some out. The V and J calls and clone size are taken from that table; D and trimming were inferred from the DNA. The sample contains tens of thousands of clones, roughly 86% of which appear only once. The sequenced sample consisted of peripheral blood. The chain is built from TRBV7-6 and TRBJ2-1, with 14 bases aligning to TRBD2. The TCR sequence derives from a man in his fifties or sixties with acute or convalescent COVID-19. The CDR3 nucleotides read TGTGCCAGCAGCCTCCGGACTAGCGGGAGGAAAAACAATGAGCAGTTCTTC. Its translation: CASSLRTSGRKNNEQFF.